The T cell receptor (beta chain) described here comes from a study of T cell repertoires in aging, cancer and after chemotherapy. Multiplex touch-down PCR with TRB-A/B primers amplified rearranged V-D-J TRB sequences. In TCRdb, the multiplex PCR reads were re-called with MiXCR into one record per CDR3 protein. The sample contains about 1,900 distinct CDR3 sequences, about 19% of which appear only once. Whole-study findings and limits: Age-matched healthy donors had significantly more diverse, less clonal blood TCR repertoires than untreated cancer patients.

Remarks on this clonotype: Its matching antigen is unknown. A much more abundant neighbour one base away suggests this may be a read error.

Amplification of TCR beta used genomic DNA extracted from peripheral blood. This CDR3 comprises 13 residues. CDR1 and CDR2 from the germline V gene are KGHSH and LQKENI. Sample: blood. The chain employs TRBV18 and TRBJ2-2; D remains ambiguous. This TCR was sampled from a human donor with a solid tumor. The CDR3: CPSSPGATGELFF. The CDR3 DNA reads TGTCCCAGCTCACCCGGAGCCACCGGGGAGCTGTTTTTT.